A selection of T cell receptor beta chains follows, all from one sample in a study of CD8+ T cells in alopecia areata. The data were produced by immunoSEQ multiplex PCR, yet TCRdb's version contains in-frame clones alone and is incomplete. The profile covers 80,000 to 100,000 clones, with roughly 46% appearing a single time and less than 20% taken by the ten largest. The source material was CD8+ T cells sorted from blood, sampled at week 24, from a patient treated with tofacitinib. The origin of the receptors is a human donor with alopecia areata. The CDR3 runs from the conserved cysteine through the conserved F or W. D genes are given only for firm matches. Clone size is given for some rows only: seen once, a few or many times, or a class if the clone is expanded.

d_call: TRBD1
j_call: TRBJ2-7
v_call: TRBV5-1
clone_size: once
cdr3_nt: TGCGCCAGCAGCTTGGGTGGACAGGGCGAGCAGTACTTC
cdr3_aa: CASSLGGQGEQYF

d_call: NA
j_call: TRBJ1-5
v_call: TRBV7-9
clone_size: NA
cdr3_nt: TGTGCCAGCAGCCCAGACGGAAACAATCAGCCCCAGCATTTT
cdr3_aa: CASSPDGNNQPQHF

d_call: NA
j_call: TRBJ1-2
v_call: TRBV30
clone_size: NA
cdr3_nt: TGTGCCTGGACCCCGGGCAGCGGGGCGCAGGGCTACACCTTC
cdr3_aa: CAWTPGSGAQGYTF

d_call: NA
j_call: TRBJ1-5
v_call: TRBV27
clone_size: NA
cdr3_nt: TGTGCCAGCAGTTTGGGTAGCAATCAGCCCCAGCATTTT
cdr3_aa: CASSLGSNQPQHF

d_call: NA
j_call: TRBJ2-6
v_call: TRBV27
clone_size: many
cdr3_nt: TGTGCCAGCAGGACTTTGGGATCTGGGGCCAACGTCCTGACTTTC
cdr3_aa: CASRTLGSGANVLTF

d_call: NA
j_call: TRBJ2-1
v_call: TRBV4-1
clone_size: few
cdr3_nt: TGCGCCAGCAGCCAATCACGCTCCCCGATGGATGAGCAGTTCTTC
cdr3_aa: CASSQSRSPMDEQFF

d_call: NA
j_call: TRBJ2-7
v_call: TRBV9
clone_size: once
cdr3_nt: TGTGCCAGCAGCTCCACCGGGGCCGGCTACGAGCAGTACTTC
cdr3_aa: CASSSTGAGYEQYF

d_call: NA
j_call: TRBJ2-1
v_call: TRBV5-1
clone_size: few
cdr3_nt: TGCGCCAGCAGCTTCGGGAGCTTACCCTACAATGAGCAGTTCTTC
cdr3_aa: CASSFGSLPYNEQFF

d_call: NA
j_call: TRBJ1-6
v_call: TRBV7-8
clone_size: NA
cdr3_nt: TGTGCCAGCAGCCCGAAGGTGGAGATCTCCTATAATTCACCCCTCCACTTT
cdr3_aa: CASSPKVEISYNSPLHF

d_call: NA
j_call: TRBJ2-1
v_call: TRBV14
clone_size: NA
cdr3_nt: TGTGCCAGCAGCCAAGATAGGGGGGCTGGTGGAGTCGATGAGCAGTTCTTC
cdr3_aa: CASSQDRGAGGVDEQFF

d_call: TRBD1
j_call: TRBJ2-7
v_call: TRBV6-1
clone_size: NA
cdr3_nt: TGTGCCAGCAGAACAGGGGGCATCGACGAGCAGTACTTC
cdr3_aa: CASRTGGIDEQYF

d_call: NA
j_call: TRBJ2-7
v_call: TRBV7-9
clone_size: NA
cdr3_nt: TGTGCCAGCAGCGCCCCCCCCACCCAATACGAGCAGTACTTC
cdr3_aa: CASSAPPTQYEQYF

d_call: NA
j_call: TRBJ2-2
v_call: TRBV7-9
clone_size: NA
cdr3_nt: TGTGCCAGCTACAGGGCCACCGGGGAGCTGTTTTTT
cdr3_aa: CASYRATGELFF

d_call: NA
j_call: TRBJ2-7
v_call: TRBV9
clone_size: NA
cdr3_nt: TGTGCCAGCAGCGTAGATGGGGGTCTTGAGCAGTACTTC
cdr3_aa: CASSVDGGLEQYF

d_call: NA
j_call: TRBJ2-6
v_call: TRBV6-1
clone_size: NA
cdr3_nt: TGTGCCAGCAGTGAAGCGCGAGGGGCCCGGGCCAACGTCCTGACTTTC
cdr3_aa: CASSEARGARANVLTF

d_call: NA
j_call: TRBJ2-1
v_call: TRBV19
clone_size: NA
cdr3_nt: TGTGTTTCGCGCACAAGCAATGAGCAGTTCTTC
cdr3_aa: CVSRTSNEQFF

d_call: NA
j_call: TRBJ2-1
v_call: TRBV4-1
clone_size: NA
cdr3_nt: TGCGCCAGCAGCGAGGTCTCCAGCAATGAGCAGTTCTTC
cdr3_aa: CASSEVSSNEQFF

d_call: TRBD2
j_call: TRBJ2-1
v_call: TRBV5-1
clone_size: NA
cdr3_nt: TGCGCCAGCAGCTTGGCAAGCGGGAGTTTGGGGAATGAGCAGTTCTTC
cdr3_aa: CASSLASGSLGNEQFF

d_call: NA
j_call: TRBJ2-7
v_call: TRBV6-5
clone_size: NA
cdr3_nt: TGTGCCGCTTACTCTGCCCTGACCTACGAGCAGTACTTC
cdr3_aa: CAAYSALTYEQYF

d_call: NA
j_call: TRBJ2-7
v_call: TRBV4-1
clone_size: few
cdr3_nt: TGCGCCAGCAGCCAACAAAATATCGTCAGCTCCTACGAGCAGTACTTC
cdr3_aa: CASSQQNIVSSYEQYF

d_call: NA
j_call: TRBJ2-1
v_call: TRBV7-2
clone_size: NA
cdr3_nt: TGTGCCAGCAGCTTATATGTGGGAGATGAGCAGTTCTTC
cdr3_aa: CASSLYVGDEQFF

d_call: NA
j_call: TRBJ2-7
v_call: TRBV7-9
clone_size: NA
cdr3_nt: TGTGCCAGCACCAGTGGGGGCTACGAGCAGTACTTC
cdr3_aa: CASTSGGYEQYF

d_call: NA
j_call: TRBJ2-7
v_call: TRBV29-1
clone_size: NA
cdr3_nt: TGCAGCGTTGTGAAGGACGCCTACGAGCAGTACTTC
cdr3_aa: CSVVKDAYEQYF

d_call: TRBD2
j_call: TRBJ2-1
v_call: TRBV7-6
clone_size: NA
cdr3_nt: TGTGCCAGCAGCTTAGTGTCTAGCGGATACAATGAGCAGTTCTTC
cdr3_aa: CASSLVSSGYNEQFF

d_call: NA
j_call: TRBJ1-2
v_call: TRBV30
clone_size: NA
cdr3_nt: TGTGCCTGGGAGTCCTTTGGCTACACCTTC
cdr3_aa: CAWESFGYTF

d_call: NA
j_call: TRBJ2-1
v_call: TRBV29-1
clone_size: NA
cdr3_nt: TGCAGCGTTCGACGGGTGAAGGGCAATGAGCAGTTCTTC
cdr3_aa: CSVRRVKGNEQFF

d_call: NA
j_call: TRBJ1-2
v_call: TRBV30
clone_size: NA
cdr3_nt: TGTGCCTGGCAAGCGGAGGGACGGAACATCCTTGCTAACTATGGCTACACCTTC
cdr3_aa: CAWQAEGRNILANYGYTF

d_call: NA
j_call: TRBJ2-7
v_call: TRBV7-9
clone_size: NA
cdr3_nt: TGTGCCAGCAGTTTCCAAGGGGCGCAGACAAGAGTCTACGAGCAGTACTTC
cdr3_aa: CASSFQGAQTRVYEQYF

d_call: NA
j_call: TRBJ2-7
v_call: TRBV28
clone_size: NA
cdr3_nt: TGTGCCTCACGTTTCGTTGACAGCTACGAGCAGTACTTC
cdr3_aa: CASRFVDSYEQYF

d_call: NA
j_call: TRBJ2-3
v_call: TRBV2
clone_size: many
cdr3_nt: TGTGCCAGCAGTGAAGGTCGGACGGTTAGCACAGATACGCAGTATTTT
cdr3_aa: CASSEGRTVSTDTQYF

d_call: TRBD1
j_call: TRBJ1-5
v_call: TRBV9
clone_size: NA
cdr3_nt: TGTGCCAGCAGCTTTTCGACAGGGCCGGATCAGCCCCAGCATTTT
cdr3_aa: CASSFSTGPDQPQHF

d_call: TRBD1
j_call: TRBJ2-7
v_call: TRBV4-2
clone_size: NA
cdr3_nt: TGTGCCGGCAGCCAAGGGACAGCCTACGAGCAGTACTTC
cdr3_aa: CAGSQGTAYEQYF

d_call: NA
j_call: TRBJ2-6
v_call: TRBV9
clone_size: NA
cdr3_nt: TGTGCCAGCAGCCGGGCCGGGGCCGGGGCCAACGTCCTGACTTTC
cdr3_aa: CASSRAGAGANVLTF

d_call: TRBD2
j_call: TRBJ2-1
v_call: TRBV7-2
clone_size: many
cdr3_nt: TGTGCCAGCAGCTTACTCGGAACTAGCGGTGAGCAGTTCTTC
cdr3_aa: CASSLLGTSGEQFF

d_call: NA
j_call: TRBJ2-1
v_call: TRBV27
clone_size: NA
cdr3_nt: TGTGCCAGCAGCGCGGGTGGGGCCCGCCCCTACAATGAGCAGTTCTTC
cdr3_aa: CASSAGGARPYNEQFF

d_call: TRBD1
j_call: TRBJ2-2
v_call: TRBV5-1
clone_size: NA
cdr3_nt: TGCGCCAGCAGCTTCCGGGACAGACCGAACACCGGGGAGCTGTTTTTT
cdr3_aa: CASSFRDRPNTGELFF

d_call: TRBD2
j_call: TRBJ2-7
v_call: TRBV7-8
clone_size: NA
cdr3_nt: TGTGCCAGCAGTGCAGACGGGGGGGTCCTCGGTGAGCAGTACTTC
cdr3_aa: CASSADGGVLGEQYF

d_call: NA
j_call: TRBJ2-3
v_call: TRBV2
clone_size: NA
cdr3_nt: TGTGCCAGCAGTGAAGCCGCAAGTTTTACAGATACGCAGTATTTT
cdr3_aa: CASSEAASFTDTQYF

d_call: NA
j_call: TRBJ2-2
v_call: TRBV6-6
clone_size: few
cdr3_nt: TGTGCCACCTACGGCACCGGGGAGCTGTTTTTT
cdr3_aa: CATYGTGELFF

d_call: NA
j_call: TRBJ2-1
v_call: TRBV15
clone_size: many
cdr3_nt: TGTGCCACCAGCAGAGATCAGCTAGTTTCCTACAATGAGCAGTTCTTC
cdr3_aa: CATSRDQLVSYNEQFF

d_call: NA
j_call: TRBJ1-2
v_call: TRBV25-1
clone_size: few
cdr3_nt: TGTGCCAGCCAGGACGGAGTATATGGCTACACCTTC
cdr3_aa: CASQDGVYGYTF

d_call: NA
j_call: TRBJ2-1
v_call: TRBV4-3
clone_size: NA
cdr3_nt: TGCGCCAGCAGCCAAGCGGGACTCCTTGAGCAGTTCTTC
cdr3_aa: CASSQAGLLEQFF

d_call: TRBD2
j_call: TRBJ2-7
v_call: TRBV9
clone_size: NA
cdr3_nt: TGTGCCAGCAGTCTAGCGGGAGGAACCTACGAGCAGTACTTC
cdr3_aa: CASSLAGGTYEQYF

d_call: NA
j_call: TRBJ2-1
v_call: TRBV2
clone_size: few
cdr3_nt: TGTGCCAGCACACCCTCAAGGCTACACAATGAGCAGTTCTTC
cdr3_aa: CASTPSRLHNEQFF

d_call: NA
j_call: TRBJ2-7
v_call: TRBV5-1
clone_size: NA
cdr3_nt: TGCGCCAGCAGCTCCTCCCCGGGACCCTTCTACGAGCAGTACTTC
cdr3_aa: CASSSSPGPFYEQYF

d_call: NA
j_call: TRBJ2-7
v_call: TRBV29-1
clone_size: few
cdr3_nt: TGCAGCGTCCCGCGGGGCGGGGAGCAGTACTTC
cdr3_aa: CSVPRGGEQYF

d_call: NA
j_call: TRBJ2-1
v_call: TRBV7-9
clone_size: few
cdr3_nt: TGTGCCAGCAGCGCAGGGCCCGATGAGCAGTTCTTC
cdr3_aa: CASSAGPDEQFF

d_call: NA
j_call: TRBJ2-2
v_call: TRBV4-1
clone_size: few
cdr3_nt: TGCGCCAGCAGCCCCGGGGGAACTTACACCGGGGAGCTGTTTTTT
cdr3_aa: CASSPGGTYTGELFF

d_call: NA
j_call: TRBJ1-2
v_call: TRBV27
clone_size: NA
cdr3_nt: TGTGCCAGCAGCCCCCGGGGAGTCACTAACTATGGCTACACCTTC
cdr3_aa: CASSPRGVTNYGYTF

d_call: NA
j_call: TRBJ1-2
v_call: TRBV6-5
clone_size: NA
cdr3_nt: TGTGCCAGCAGTTACCCAGGCTACTATGGCTACACCTTC
cdr3_aa: CASSYPGYYGYTF

d_call: NA
j_call: TRBJ2-2
v_call: TRBV30
clone_size: NA
cdr3_nt: TGTGCCTGGAGTGGGGGTATGAGAAACACCGGGGAGCTGTTTTTT
cdr3_aa: CAWSGGMRNTGELFF

d_call: NA
j_call: TRBJ1-4
v_call: TRBV4-1
clone_size: few
cdr3_nt: TGCGCCAGCAGGGAAACAGGAGGGGAAAAACTGTTTTTT
cdr3_aa: CASRETGGEKLFF

d_call: NA
j_call: TRBJ2-5
v_call: TRBV6-1
clone_size: NA
cdr3_nt: TGTGCCAGCAGCACCCTGGGGGGAGAGTTAGAGACCCAGTACTTC
cdr3_aa: CASSTLGGELETQYF

d_call: NA
j_call: TRBJ1-1
v_call: TRBV5-1
clone_size: NA
cdr3_nt: TGCGCCAGCAGCTTCTCAGGGGAAGCTTTCTTT
cdr3_aa: CASSFSGEAFF